The sequence of this T cell receptor beta chain was determined in a study of neurological immune-mediated disorders. Study outcomes and limitations: The repertoires of 18 of 34 multiple sclerosis patients fell into one related-CDR3 cluster (a possible signature) under phylogenetic grouping.

V shed 8 bases and J shed 4 bases, with 11 bases lying between them. Germline V lookup: CDR1 ENHRY, CDR2 SYGVKD. The CDR3 spans 12 residues. Via MiXCR, TCRdb re-called the 5' RACE reads, giving one row per CDR3 protein. The sample has some 57,000 distinct CDR3 sequences; about 3.7% are singletons. Unsorted libraries were prepared from 2 million PBMCs held at -80 C. This clonotype appeared many times. Its target is not known. This chain uses TRBV10-3 with TRBJ1-2, with D possibly being TRBD1 (6 bases). The sample consisted of PBMCs. The sequence was collected from a woman aged 55-69 years with multiple sclerosis. CDR3 DNA sequence: TGTGCCATCTCGGACAGAAGCTATGGCTACACCTTC. This gives the protein CAISDRSYGYTF.